This T cell receptor (beta chain) came from a study of response to subunit inactivated influenza vaccine (dated by TCRdb to 2017 to 2018). With respect to the entire study: Deep quantitative profiling of the T cell receptor repertoire was used in the study to follow responses to a trivalent subunit inactivated influenza vaccine. Broad study findings and their caveats: The authors suggested that each seasonal influenza vaccination may recruit only a limited number of new T cells.

The time point label, as the study defines it: 45 to 55 days after influenza vaccine administration. Library construction relied on RT-PCR. The sequencing machine was an Illumina HiSeq 2500. Using fastp at Q25 and MiXCR, TCRdb reprocessed the public reads and kept productive beta chains. All rows with the same CDR3 protein become a single entry with the most common DNA and genes. The sample profile shows about 480,000 distinct CDR3 sequences; 10% to 15% of them were found once. 13% of the sample comes from the top ten. The CDR3, from cysteine to phenylalanine, totals 15 residues. Only the CDR3 part of the read is kept: 45 bases, read in frame from the first base. As encoded in the germline V gene, CDR1 is SGHRS while CDR2 is YFSETQ. Relative to germline, V is 4 bases shorter and J is 5 bases shorter, with 18 bases between their ends. Details on this clonotype: Its target antigen remains unknown. The sample holds no much larger clone one base away, and base qualities are not on file.

The chain was built from TRBV5-1 and TRBJ1-1; TRBD1 is a weak D gene call, 5 bases matching. Here the sequenced sample was PBMCs from blood, taken 35 to 45 days after vaccination. This sequence originates from a man aged 50-59 years who received an inactivated influenza vaccine. Donor details come from another sample of the same person, matched by shared clones. The nucleotide sequence is given as TGCGCCAGCAGCGACGGCGACTTGCGGGGGACTGAAGCTTTCTTT. Its protein reads: CASSDGDLRGTEAFF.